What follows describes a single TCR beta chain. TCRdb keeps only in-frame clones here, not all; method: immunoSEQ multiplex PCR. The sample holds fewer than 400,000 clones, over 85% seen once. The data are from a study of blood T cell repertoires in COVID-19. Germline CDR1 reads GTSNPN; CDR2 reads SVGIG (reference sequence). This CDR3 comprises 14 residues. V was clipped by 0 bases and J by 0 bases, with 6 bases between them. J is TRBJ1-5 and V is TRBV30; a weak D match, TRBD1 (5 bases). Sequencing was performed on peripheral blood. The sequence derives from a woman aged 25 to 39 with COVID-19, enrolled during active disease. CDR3 DNA sequence: TGTGCCTGGAGTGTACAGGTTAGCAATCAGCCCCAGCATTTT. Translating gives CAWSVQVSNQPQHF.